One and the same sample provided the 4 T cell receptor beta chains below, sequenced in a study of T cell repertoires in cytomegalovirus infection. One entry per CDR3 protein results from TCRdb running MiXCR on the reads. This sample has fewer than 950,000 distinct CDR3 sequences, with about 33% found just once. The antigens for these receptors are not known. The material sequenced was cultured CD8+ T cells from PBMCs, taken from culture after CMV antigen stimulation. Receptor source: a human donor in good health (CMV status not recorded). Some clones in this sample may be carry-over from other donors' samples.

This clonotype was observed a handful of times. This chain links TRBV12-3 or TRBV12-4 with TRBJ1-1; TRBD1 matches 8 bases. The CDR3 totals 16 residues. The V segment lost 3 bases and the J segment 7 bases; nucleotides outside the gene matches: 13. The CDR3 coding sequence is TGTGCCAGCAGTTTGAACCCCGGGGACAGGCTTATTGAAGCTTTCTTT. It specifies CASSLNPGDRLIEAFF.

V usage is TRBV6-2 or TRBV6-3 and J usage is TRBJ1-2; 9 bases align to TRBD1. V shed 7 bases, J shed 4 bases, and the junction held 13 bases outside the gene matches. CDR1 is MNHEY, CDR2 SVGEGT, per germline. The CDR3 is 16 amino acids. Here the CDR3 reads CASTRDREDMRYGYTF. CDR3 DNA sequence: TGTGCCAGCACCAGGGACAGGGAGGATATGCGCTATGGCTACACCTTC.

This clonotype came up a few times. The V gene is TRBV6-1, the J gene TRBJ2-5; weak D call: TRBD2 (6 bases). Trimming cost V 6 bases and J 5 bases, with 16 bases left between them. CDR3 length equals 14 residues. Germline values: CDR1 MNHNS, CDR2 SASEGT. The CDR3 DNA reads TGTGCCAGCAGCAACGAACTGGCGGGGGAGACCCAGTACTTC. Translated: CASSNELAGETQYF.

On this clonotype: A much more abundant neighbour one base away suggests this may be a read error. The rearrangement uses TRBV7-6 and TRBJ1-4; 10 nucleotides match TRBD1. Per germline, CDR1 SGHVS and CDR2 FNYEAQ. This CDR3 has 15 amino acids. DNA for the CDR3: TGTGCCAGCAGCAGCCCCGGGACAGGGGACGAAAAACTGTCTTTT. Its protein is CASSSPGTGDEKLSF.